The 10 T cell receptor beta chains listed next were all sequenced from one sample in a study of T cell responses to AZD1222 COVID-19 vaccine (TCRdb year 2021). Receptor libraries were prepared by the immunoSEQ multiplex PCR assay. TCRdb's version of the immuneACCESS table is confined to in-frame rearrangements and falls short of the full clone set. An unresolved V gene accounts for under half of the shortfall where checked; the remainder is of unknown origin. Across this sample there are some 130,000 clones, with 90% seen only once. The ten biggest clones cover about 7% of the sample. Taken with the paper, the label for time point translates to: baseline before first vaccination. This material consisted of peripheral blood, taken on day 0 of AZD1222 vaccination. These receptors came from an adult in good health.

The rearrangement uses TRBV30 and TRBJ2-7, with no clear D. The CDR3 runs 12 residues. The ends were cut back, 2 bases at V and 5 bases at J, with 10 bases in the middle. Germline V gene sequence: CDR1 GTSNPN, CDR2 SVGIG (reference sequence). In DNA form, the CDR3 reads TGTGCCTGGAGTCCAGCGTGGGACGAGCAGTACTTC. Its translation is CAWSPAWDEQYF.

The rearrangement links TRBV28 to TRBJ1-4; the D gene is possibly TRBD1 (6 bases). CDR1 and CDR2 from the germline V gene are MDHEN and SYDVKM. The CDR3 is 15 residues long. Trimming removed 3 bases from V and 2 bases from J, with 10 bases in between. The CDR3, as DNA: TGTGCCAGCAGTTTCAGGGGAGTTACTAATGAAAAACTGTTTTTT. As protein: CASSFRGVTNEKLFF. The entire variable domain, with the rest obtained from reference TRBV28 and TRBJ1-4, is as follows: DVKVTQSSRYLVKRTGEKVFLECVQDMDHENMFWYRQDPGLGLRLIYFSYDVKMKEKGDIPEGYSVSREKKERFSLILESASTNQTSMYLCASSFRGVTNEKLFFGSGTQLSVL.

This clone is a singleton in its sample. V usage is TRBV2 and J usage is TRBJ1-5; D not resolved. Germline CDR1 reads SNHLY; CDR2 reads FYNNEI. V was clipped by 3 bases and J by 3 bases, with 15 bases between them. The CDR3 contains 16 residues. Written as DNA, the CDR3 is TGTGCCAGCAGTGATTTAGCGGGTAGGACCAATCAGCCCCAGCATTTT. Translation: CASSDLAGRTNQPQHF.

V usage is TRBV6-5 and J usage is TRBJ1-2; D remains unclear. Germline V lookup: CDR1 MNHEY, CDR2 SVGAGI. Trimming left V 2 bases short and J 3 bases short, with 13 bases between. This CDR3 spans 15 amino acids. CDR3 sequence (DNA): TGTGCCAGCAGTTACGAGTCCCTCTTTCACTATGGCTACACCTTC. Translating it yields CASSYESLFHYGYTF.

This chain connects TRBV7-6 to TRBJ2-5; no reliable D call. Trimming took 1 base from V and 4 from J, leaving 13 bases between them. The CDR3 length is 15 residues. Per the germline V gene, CDR1 is SGHVS and CDR2 is FNYEAQ. The CDR3 DNA sequence: TGTGCCAGCAGCTTAGTATCGGTACCGGGAGAGACCCAGTACTTC. It translates to CASSLVSVPGETQYF.

A single count supports this clone. V and J are TRBV5-1 and TRBJ1-6; a weak D match, TRBD1 (5 bases). The length of the CDR3 is 14 residues. Between the trimmed V and J ends, which lost 0 bases and 5 bases, there was a span of 6 bases. Germline CDR1 SGHRS, CDR2 YFSETQ. The CDR3 DNA follows: TGCGCCAGCAGCTTGGAAGGGGATAATTCACCCCTCCACTTT. It specifies CASSLEGDNSPLHF.

V and J are TRBV7-3 and TRBJ2-5; D is perhaps TRBD2 (7 bases). In germline, CDR1 is SGHTA, CDR2 FQGTGA. Trimming cost V 4 bases and J 0 bases, with 12 bases left between them. The CDR3 runs to 15 residues. CDR3 coding DNA: TGTGCCAGCAGCTCGGGGGGCGGCCACCAAGAGACCCAGTACTTC. This sequence encodes CASSSGGGHQETQYF.

This clone was picked up one time. This sequence joins TRBV7-2 and TRBJ2-5; TRBD2 matches at 9 bases. Germline-derived CDR1 and CDR2 are SGHTA and FQGNSA. CDR3 length: 16 amino acids. The ends lost 4 bases at V and 3 bases at J; junction bases unmatched: 9. Written as DNA, the CDR3 is TGTGCCAGCAGCTCCGACGGGACTAGCCCCAAAGAGACCCAGTACTTC. Translating gives CASSSDGTSPKETQYF.

Here the CDR3 reads CAIRGEVRTEAFF. CDR3 nucleotides: TGTGCCATCCGGGGGGAGGTGAGGACTGAAGCTTTCTTT. The chain carries TRBV10-3 and TRBJ1-1; D may be TRBD1 (5 bases). The CDR3 is 13 amino acids. Germline V gives CDR1 ENHRY, CDR2 SYGVKD. V lost 8 bases to trimming and J lost 5 bases, with 15 bases between them.

The chain has TRBV7-2 and TRBJ2-5; D not certain. The V end lost 5 bases, the J end lost 2 bases, and 9 bases lay between the germline ends. The length of the CDR3 is 13 residues. From germline, CDR1 is SGHTA and CDR2 FQGNSA. The CDR3 loop reads CASSARAQETQYF. The CDR3 DNA reads as TGTGCCAGCAGCGCAAGAGCTCAAGAGACCCAGTACTTC. Looking up the rest from reference TRBV7-2 and TRBJ2-5 gives the full variable domain: GAGVSQSPSNKVTEKGKDVELRCDPISGHTALYWYRQSLGQGLEFLIYFQGNSAPDKSGLPSDRFSAERTGGSVSTLTIQRTQQEDSAVYLCASSARAQETQYFGPGTRLLVL.